This is a list of T cell receptor beta chains from one sample in a study of OX40 agonist ivuxolimab in advanced cancers. Assay used: immunoSEQ multiplex PCR; TCRdb lists only in-frame clones, some missing. The table lists 69,000 or so clones, 85% of them singletons. This material consisted of CD4+ or CD8+ T cells sorted from blood, taken in a trial of the OX40 agonist ivuxolimab. Source of these receptors: an adult with an advanced solid tumor such as melanoma, head and neck, liver or kidney cancer. Each CDR3 is given with its conserved first and last residue. A D gene is named only where the DNA matches it firmly. Clone size is stated in some rows and not others, as once, few, many or a class when expanded.

NA | TRBJ1-2 | TRBV6-5 | TRBD1 | TGTGCCAGCACCGTTACAGGGGGGTATGGCTACACCTTC | CASTVTGGYGYTF
few | TRBJ2-7 | TRBV5-1 | TRBD1 | TGCGCCAGCAGCTTGACCGGGACAGTGTCCTACGAGCAGTACTTC | CASSLTGTVSYEQYF
NA | TRBJ1-2 | TRBV5-1 | TRBD1 | TGCGCCAGCAGCTTGGGGGTTAGAACCGGGACAGAGCATGGCTACACCTTC | CASSLGVRTGTEHGYTF
NA | TRBJ2-3 | TRBV9 | NA | TGTGCCAGCAGCGTAGTCTCTAGTCGGGGAGATACGCAGTATTTT | CASSVVSSRGDTQYF
once | TRBJ2-2 | TRBV7-3 | NA | TGTGCCAGCAGACTAGAGCCGAACACCGGGGAGCTGTTTTTT | CASRLEPNTGELFF
few | TRBJ1-5 | TRBV4-1 | NA | TGCGCCAGCAGCCAAACCCCTCGGGCGGGGGGGCAGCCCCAGCATTTT | CASSQTPRAGGQPQHF
NA | TRBJ2-7 | TRBV27 | TRBD1 | TGTGCCAGCAGATGGGGGACAGGGGGCCTGTACGAGCAGTACTTC | CASRWGTGGLYEQYF
NA | TRBJ1-5 | TRBV28 | NA | TGTGCCAGCAGTTTCTTACAGGGCAATCAGCCCCAGCATTTT | CASSFLQGNQPQHF
NA | TRBJ2-2 | TRBV28 | NA | TGTGCCAGCGTCGGGCGGTTTCGGCCTCCCCTCAACACCGGGGAGCTGTTTTTT | CASVGRFRPPLNTGELFF
NA | TRBJ2-1 | TRBV7-6 | NA | TGTGCCAGCAGCCTCTTTAGCACCCCCTCCTACAATGAGCAGTTCTTC | CASSLFSTPSYNEQFF